The TCR beta chain described here comes from a study of control samples from healthy donors and cancer patients. This clone was detected a few times. Clones were read by immunoSEQ multiplex PCR, and TCRdb kept only the in-frame ones, dropping some. The sample includes about 170,000 clones, around 93% of them seen just once. This CDR3 is 11 amino acids long. Germline CDR1 is LGHNT and CDR2 is FRNRAP. The ends were cut back, 5 bases at V and 7 bases at J, with 6 bases in the middle. Sequencing was done on a sample of blood. The sequence came from a woman aged 60-75 years in good health. J is TRBJ1-5 and V is TRBV12-5; D is uncertain. The CDR3 protein is CASGAAQPQHF. CDR3 nucleotide sequence: TGTGCTAGTGGTGCCGCCCAGCCCCAGCATTTT. The full variable domain, with the rest looked up from reference TRBV12-5 and TRBJ1-5, is DARVTQTPRHKVTEMGQEVTMRCQPILGHNTVFWYRQTMMQGLELLAYFRNRAPLDDSGMPKDRFSAEMPDATLATLKIQPSEPRDSAVYFCASGAAQPQHFGDGTRLSIL.